One T cell receptor beta chain is described in this entry. J was trimmed by 6 bases and V by 2 bases; bases with no gene match: 6. Per the germline V gene, CDR1 is KGHSH and CDR2 is LQKENI. This CDR3 contains 15 residues. In the authors' workflow: Amplification of reference gene primers was used by the study to estimate nucleated cell counts. Data came from immunoSEQ multiplex PCR; TCRdb stores just in-frame clones and leaves some out. V and J calls and clone size are as listed in that table; D and trimming were resolved from the DNA. The sample lists approximately 220,000 clones, more than 75% occurring once. This sample was taken from a study of blood T cell repertoires in COVID-19. In the study overall: The origin of the acute and convalescent COVID-19 samples was the United States, Italy and Spain. In each case, the material was cDNA or gDNA derived from T cells, B-cell-depleted T cells, or PBMCs.

Material for sequencing was peripheral blood. This clonotype was sampled from a man over 45 who had recovered from COVID-19. The V gene is TRBV18, the J gene TRBJ1-1, with 10 bases lining up with TRBD1. CDR3 sequence reads: CASSPLGTGEAEAFF. CDR3 in DNA: TGTGCCAGCTCACCATTAGGGACAGGGGAGGCTGAAGCTTTCTTT.